This TCR beta chain was sequenced in a study of cytomegalovirus exposure and HLA in healthy donors. Overall study findings and caveats: In an earlier analysis, productive rearrangement rates for most beta V segments clustered near 87% or 30%.

Amplification used 60 Vbeta primers and 13 Jbeta primers. Clones were read by immunoSEQ multiplex PCR, and TCRdb kept only the in-frame ones, dropping some. Of 150,000 to 200,000 clones listed, approximately 80% are singletons. From germline, CDR1 is SGHNT and CDR2 YENEEA. The V end was cut by 5 bases, the J end by 0 bases, with 14 bases between. This CDR3 has 15 residues. Regarding this clone: What it binds is not known.

The sequencing sample was made of PBMCs. The gene calls are TRBV11-3 and TRBJ2-7; weak D call: TRBD2 (7 bases). The source of this sequence is a woman in her forties in good health and CMV-seronegative. Here the CDR3 reads CASSLPRGASYEQYF. The CDR3 DNA is TGTGCCAGCAGCCTCCCCCGGGGGGCCTCCTACGAGCAGTACTTC.